Shown below are 29 T cell receptor beta chains from a single sample sequenced in a study of beta chain features in type 1 diabetes. Study observations and caveats: Type 1 diabetes patients showed a moderate but significant shortening of TCRB CDR3s in all four CD4+ subsets.

cDNA synthesis used the whole RNA isolate, giving expressed TCRB sequences. Libraries were prepared by immunoSEQ multiplex PCR; TCRdb keeps only in-frame clonotypes and omits some of them. The sample yields roughly 730,000 clones, 13% seen once. Their specific antigens are unknown. Sequenced: naive CD4+ T cells from blood. The receptors were sampled from a man between 18 and 35 years old with type 1 diabetes.

V and J are TRBV27 and TRBJ2-7; D is possibly TRBD2 (6 bases). The CDR3 contains 13 residues. Germline loops: CDR1 MNHEY, CDR2 SMNVEV (reference sequence). V was trimmed by 3 bases and J by 2 bases, leaving 8 bases between them. The CDR3 reads CASSLEGPYEQYF. The DNA of the CDR3 is TGTGCCAGCAGTTTGGAGGGACCCTACGAGCAGTACTTC.

The J gene is TRBJ1-1, the V gene TRBV30; the D is unclear. There are 13 residues in the CDR3. V lost 4 bases and J lost 6, with 15 bases in between. CDR1 is GTSNPN, CDR2 SVGIG, per germline (reference sequence). CDR3 protein: CAWTPGADAEAFF. For the CDR3, the DNA is TGTGCCTGGACCCCAGGCGCGGATGCTGAAGCTTTCTTT.

CDR3 residues: CASRPNRVSPLHF. The CDR3 nucleotides read TGTGCCAGCAGACCTAACAGGGTTTCACCCCTCCACTTT. The V and J genes are TRBV13 and TRBJ1-6; D may be TRBD1 (6 bases). The germline gives CDR1 PRHDT, CDR2 FYEKMQ (reference sequence). The length of the CDR3 is 13 residues. V dropped 6 bases and J dropped 9 bases, with 12 bases sitting between them.

This clone has only a few counts. Written as DNA, the CDR3 is TGTGCCAGTATCCTGACATGGGCAAAGGGGGTAGATGGCTACACCTTC. Translated: CASILTWAKGVDGYTF. V usage is TRBV19 and J usage is TRBJ1-2; possible D gene TRBD1, 6 bases. There are 16 residues in the CDR3. V was shortened by 7 bases and J by 6 bases, with 24 bases between the two germline ends. Germline-derived CDR1 and CDR2 are LNHDA and SQIVND (reference sequence).

This clone has more than one count but fewer than ten. In DNA form, the CDR3 reads TGCGCCAGCAGCCATGGGACAGGGGCCGATGAGCAGTTCTTC. Its translation: CASSHGTGADEQFF. The chain couples TRBV5-1 to TRBJ2-1, with TRBD1 matching over 10 bases. CDR1 and CDR2 from the germline V gene are SGHRS and YFSETQ. With V trimmed by 4 bases and J by 8 bases, 6 bases remained unmatched. The CDR3 has 14 residues.

In its sample, this clone was seen a few times. The chain combines TRBV19 with TRBJ2-5; D assignment may be TRBD1 or TRBD2 (5 bases each). The ends were cut back, 5 bases at V and 2 bases at J, with 21 bases in the middle. The V gene's germline CDR1 is LNHDA and CDR2 SQIVND (reference sequence). The length of the CDR3 is 17 residues. The CDR3 sequence: CASSLEGRGVLQETQYF. The CDR3 coding sequence is TGTGCCAGTAGTCTCGAGGGAAGGGGCGTCCTTCAAGAGACCCAGTACTTC. Drawing the rest from reference TRBV19 and TRBJ2-5, the complete variable domain is DGGITQSPKYLFRKEGQNVTLSCEQNLNHDAMYWYRQDPGQGLRLIYYSQIVNDFQKGDIAEGYSVSREKKESFPLTVTSAQKNPTAFYLCASSLEGRGVLQETQYFGPGTRLLVL.

In this sample, this clone turned up a few times. This rearrangement joins TRBV10-2 to TRBJ2-3; D might be TRBD1 (6 bases). Between the trimmed V and J ends, which lost 5 bases and 3 bases, there was a span of 18 bases. Germline V CDR1 and CDR2: WSHSY, SAAADI. The CDR3 sequence is 16 residues long. The CDR3 sequence: CASSSKQGWRTDTQYF. In nucleotides, the CDR3 is TGCGCCAGCAGTTCCAAACAGGGTTGGAGGACAGATACGCAGTATTTT.

The chain links TRBV18 to TRBJ2-5; D unclear. Germline loops: CDR1 KGHSH, CDR2 LQKENI. The CDR3 spans 14 residues. V gave up 2 bases and J gave up 1 base, with 8 bases separating them. CDR3 amino acids: CASSPKGSQETQYF. In nucleotides, the CDR3 is TGTGCCAGCTCACCAAAGGGCAGCCAAGAGACCCAGTACTTC.

This clone was detected a few times. This rearrangement joins TRBV5-1 to TRBJ2-1; D unclear. In germline, CDR1 is SGHRS, CDR2 YFSETQ. The CDR3 covers 12 residues. V lost 0 bases, J lost 8 bases, and 6 bases lay in between. CDR3 coding DNA: TGCGCCAGCAGCTTGGAGGCGGATGAGCAGTTCTTC. Encoded protein: CASSLEADEQFF.

This clone was observed a handful of times. Other nucleotide sequences in the sample specify the same CDR3. The chain carries TRBV18 and TRBJ2-3; tentatively, D is TRBD1 or TRBD2 (5 bases each). The V end lost 3 bases, the J end lost 2 bases, and 6 bases lay between the germline ends. The CDR3 has 13 amino acids. The germline V gene has CDR1 KGHSH and CDR2 LQKENI. The chain's CDR3 is CASSPGTTDTQYF. The CDR3 nucleotides read TGTGCCAGCTCACCCGGGACCACAGATACGCAGTATTTT.

This sequence joins TRBV5-1 and TRBJ2-5; D tentatively fits TRBD1 or TRBD2 (5 bases each). The CDR3 spans 13 residues. Germline V lookup: CDR1 SGHRS, CDR2 YFSETQ. V gave up 2 bases and J gave up 3 bases, with 8 bases separating them. In nucleotides, the CDR3 is TGCGCCAGCAGCTTTAGAGGGGAAGAGACCCAGTACTTC. Its protein product is CASSFRGEETQYF. The full variable domain, rest sourced from reference TRBV5-1 and TRBJ2-5, is KAGVTQTPRYLIKTRGQQVTLSCSPISGHRSVSWYQQTPGQGLQFLFEYFSETQRNKGNFPGRFSGRQFSNSRSEMNVSTLELGDSALYLCASSFRGEETQYFGPGTRLLVL.

This clone was seen a few times. The rearrangement links TRBV30 to TRBJ1-2; D gene ambiguous. V was pared by 8 bases and J by 4 bases, with 17 bases between. This CDR3 region has 13 residues. CDR1 GTSNPN and CDR2 SVGIG come from the germline V gene (reference sequence). As DNA, the CDR3 is TGTGCCGCCACCACCCGTGGACCCTATGGCTACACCTTC. Amino acid sequence: CAATTRGPYGYTF.

The chain has TRBV7-2 and TRBJ1-2; no clear D gene. Per germline, CDR1 SGHTA and CDR2 FQGNSA. V was cut by 1 base and J by 2 bases, with 5 bases left in between. The CDR3 runs to 13 residues. CDR3 loop: CASSLDENYGYTF. The CDR3 nucleotides are TGTGCCAGCAGCTTAGATGAGAACTATGGCTACACCTTC.

The chain carries TRBV5-6 and TRBJ1-5, with TRBD1 as a possible D gene (5 bases). Trimming left V 0 bases short and J 5 bases short, with 9 bases between. The CDR3 length is 14 residues. Germline V gene data show CDR1 as SGHDT and CDR2 as YYEEEE. This CDR3 is CASSLEGDHQPQHF. The CDR3 nucleotides read TGTGCCAGCAGCTTGGAAGGGGACCATCAGCCCCAGCATTTT.

The chain carries TRBV13 and TRBJ2-1, with 9 bases matching TRBD2. Germline V gene lookup returns CDR1 PRHDT and CDR2 FYEKMQ (reference sequence). V trimming: 6 bases; J trimming: 4 bases; junction bases outside the gene matches: 10. CDR3 length equals 16 residues. The CDR3, as DNA: TGTGCCAGCAGGGAAGGGCCGGGACTAGCTTACAATGAGCAGTTCTTC. This sequence encodes CASREGPGLAYNEQFF.

This clone was picked up a small number of times. V gene TRBV4-1 combines with J gene TRBJ2-5, with D tentatively TRBD2 (7 bases). The J call is doubtful: the DNA matches TRBJ2-7 better. CDR1 MGHRA and CDR2 YSYEKL come from the germline V gene. The CDR3 is 16 residues long. CDR3 amino acids: CASSLRESGGWYEQYF. The CDR3 coding sequence is TGCGCCAGCAGCCTCAGGGAATCGGGGGGCTGGTACGAGCAGTACTTC.

In its sample, this clone was seen a few times. Other DNA sequences of this sample code for an identical CDR3. The chain employs TRBV2 and TRBJ2-7; D uncertain. Looked up from germline, CDR1 is SNHLY and CDR2 is FYNNEI. The CDR3 totals 10 residues. V lost 3 bases, J lost 4 bases, and 1 base lay in between. The CDR3: CASSEYEQYF. The CDR3 nucleotides are TGTGCCAGCAGTGAGTACGAGCAGTACTTC.

The V call is TRBV5-1, the J call TRBJ2-5, with no clear D. The CDR3 length is 14 residues. Germline V gene data show CDR1 as SGHRS and CDR2 as YFSETQ. V lost 0 bases and J 1 base, leaving 7 bases between the germline ends. CDR3 nucleotide sequence: TGCGCCAGCAGCTTGGACAGTATCCAAGAGACCCAGTACTTC. Amino acids: CASSLDSIQETQYF.

The chain's CDR3 is CSVEGTRNTEAFF. The CDR3 bases are TGCAGCGTTGAGGGGACAAGGAACACTGAAGCTTTCTTT. The J gene is TRBJ1-1, the V gene TRBV29-1, with D perhaps TRBD1 (6 bases). This CDR3 region has 13 residues. Trimming shortened V by 3 bases and J by 1 base, and 9 bases separated the two germline ends. Germline values: CDR1 SQVTM, CDR2 ANQGSEA.

In this sample, this clone turned up a few times. The chain carries TRBV29-1 and TRBJ1-1, with a weak D call TRBD1 (5 bases). V shed 7 bases and J shed 3 bases, with 18 bases lying between them. CDR3 length equals 14 residues. The germline CDR1 and CDR2 sequences are SQVTM and ANQGSEA. The CDR3 sequence: CSADSLTRDTEAFF. DNA of the CDR3: TGCAGCGCCGACAGCCTGACTAGGGACACTGAAGCTTTCTTT.

This clone was recorded a few times. The V gene is TRBV29-1, the J gene TRBJ1-2; 9 nucleotides agree with TRBD1. The CDR3 totals 13 residues. Germline V gene sequence: CDR1 SQVTM, CDR2 ANQGSEA. Unmatched junction bases numbered 8, after V lost 4 bases and J lost 8 bases. The CDR3 bases are TGCAGCGTTGTAGGGCGGACAGGGGTGGGCTACACCTTC. Its protein is CSVVGRTGVGYTF.

The chain uses TRBV5-6 and TRBJ1-2, with D unresolved. Trimming removed 2 bases from V and 2 bases from J, with 7 bases in between. The germline gives CDR1 SGHDT, CDR2 YYEEEE. This CDR3 contains 13 residues. CDR3 DNA: TGTGCCAGCAGCTTTCTAGGCAACTATGGCTACACCTTC. Protein sequence: CASSFLGNYGYTF.

The chain links TRBV5-1 to TRBJ2-1, with 8 positions matching TRBD1. Losses at the gene ends were 4 bases for V and 8 bases for J; bases not matched to a gene: 11. The CDR3 runs 15 residues. Germline values: CDR1 SGHRS, CDR2 YFSETQ. CDR3 DNA sequence: TGCGCCAGCAGCAACGGACAGGGAACGTCGGATGAGCAGTTCTTC. Its translation: CASSNGQGTSDEQFF.

This clone was seen only a few times. The J gene is TRBJ2-3, the V gene TRBV28, with TRBD1 matching over 7 bases. The ends lost 2 bases at V and 2 bases at J; junction bases unmatched: 4. From germline, CDR1 is MDHEN and CDR2 SYDVKM. The CDR3 length is 15 residues. The CDR3 protein is CASSLGTVDTDTQYF. The CDR3 DNA reads TGTGCCAGCAGTTTAGGGACAGTTGACACAGATACGCAGTATTTT.

The rearrangement links TRBV4-1 to TRBJ2-4; the D is unclear. The germline gives CDR1 MGHRA, CDR2 YSYEKL. The CDR3 contains 17 residues. The ends were cut back, 1 base at V and 1 base at J, with 14 bases in the middle. The CDR3 loop reads CASSQAHFLRAKNIQYF. The CDR3 nucleotides are TGCGCCAGCAGCCAAGCCCATTTCCTTAGGGCCAAAAACATTCAGTACTTC.

The chain recombines TRBV11-3 with TRBJ2-7, with D possibly TRBD1 on 6 matching bases. Trimming took 0 bases from V and 2 from J, leaving 17 bases between them. The germline V gene has CDR1 SGHNT and CDR2 YENEEA. This CDR3 comprises 17 residues. For the CDR3, the DNA is TGTGCCAGCAGCTTAGATCCCAAGGGGCAGGGGACCTACGAGCAGTACTTC. It encodes CASSLDPKGQGTYEQYF.

This clone has more than one count but fewer than ten. The V gene is TRBV2, the J gene TRBJ2-5; D remains ambiguous. Germline V gene data show CDR1 as SNHLY and CDR2 as FYNNEI. CDR3 length: 15 amino acids. V was clipped by 11 bases and J by 2 bases, with 21 bases between them. CDR3 in DNA: TGTGCCCGTAGTTGGCACGCAGGAATTCAAGAGACCCAGTACTTC. This encodes CARSWHAGIQETQYF.

The CDR3 DNA reads TGCGCCAGCAGCTTGGAAGGGCCGCATCCGCCCAATGAGCAGTTCTTC. This translates into CASSLEGPHPPNEQFF. The V gene is TRBV5-1, the J gene TRBJ2-1; D gene uncertain. Germline-derived CDR1 and CDR2 are SGHRS and YFSETQ. This CDR3 is 16 amino acids long. Trimming pared 0 bases from V and 6 bases from J, leaving 16 bases between.

This clone has a handful of counts. V and J are TRBV18 and TRBJ2-4, with 11 nucleotides matching TRBD1. V was clipped by 6 bases and J by 8 bases; unmatched bases: 6. CDR3 length equals 14 residues. Germline values: CDR1 KGHSH, CDR2 LQKENI. The DNA for the CDR3 is TGTGCCAGCTCCCAAGGACAGGGGGCTGACATTCAGTACTTC. Its protein is CASSQGQGADIQYF.